This entry lists 11 T cell receptor beta chains sequenced from one sample in a study of CD8 T cells in ankylosing spondylitis. TCRdb re-called the 5' RACE reads through MiXCR, storing one row per CDR3 protein. The sample has some 220,000 distinct CDR3 sequences, roughly 8.2% seen once. Sequencing was carried out using blood, either unsorted or a sorted T cell fraction (not recorded which). These receptors originate from a female donor with ankylosing spondylitis or in good health (not recorded which).

This clonotype has a handful of counts. This chain joins TRBV7-2 and TRBJ1-1, with D tentatively TRBD1 (5 bases). This CDR3 contains 14 residues. Germline-derived CDR1 and CDR2 are SGHTA and FQGNSA. The germline V and J ends were trimmed by 5 bases and 3 bases, with 13 bases remaining between them. The CDR3 bases are TGTGCCAGCAGCACCGACAGACTCTACACTGAAGCTTTCTTT. This encodes CASSTDRLYTEAFF.

About this clonotype itself: The junction does not match germline at one end; this may be a read error. V usage is TRBV28 and J usage is TRBJ2-7; no firm D call. Germline CDR1 and CDR2: MDHEN and SYDVKM. The CDR3 sequence is 14 residues long. The CDR3 here is CASSLGQAPYGQYF. The CDR3 nucleotides read TGTGCCAGCAGTTTAGGTCAGGCCCCCTACGGGCAGTACTTC.

There are many counts of this clonotype. The chain has TRBV6-5 and TRBJ2-5, with D possibly TRBD2 on 6 matching bases. Germline loops: CDR1 MNHEY, CDR2 SVGAGI. Between the trimmed V and J ends, which lost 4 bases and 2 bases, there was a span of 14 bases. This CDR3 has 15 residues. As DNA, the CDR3 is TGTGCCAGCAGTTGGGACTTGCGGGGACAAGAGACCCAGTACTTC. Encoded protein: CASSWDLRGQETQYF.

The chain combines TRBV7-9 with TRBJ2-2; 7 bases match TRBD2. Unmatched junction bases numbered 3, after V lost 2 bases and J lost 6 bases. Germline V gene sequence: CDR1 SEHNR, CDR2 FQNEAQ (reference sequence). The CDR3 contains 14 residues. The CDR3 sequence is CASSLRREPGELFF. The CDR3 nucleotides read TGTGCCAGCAGCTTAAGGCGGGAGCCCGGGGAGCTGTTTTTT.

This clonotype was recorded a few times. This chain uses TRBV27 with TRBJ2-7; D possibly corresponds to TRBD1 (6 bases). The germline V gene encodes CDR1 MNHEY and CDR2 SMNVEV (reference sequence). V was cut by 11 bases and J by 0 bases, with 17 bases left in between. The CDR3 covers 14 residues. CDR3 sequence: CASSTAGVSYEQYF. CDR3 nucleotide sequence: TGTGCCTCCTCAACCGCAGGGGTCTCCTACGAGCAGTACTTC.

This clonotype appeared many times. The chain recombines TRBV30 with TRBJ1-1; D might be TRBD1 (6 bases). Germline CDR1 GTSNPN, CDR2 SVGIG (reference sequence). V lost 3 bases, J lost 10 bases, and 15 bases lay in between. The CDR3 extends over 12 amino acids. For the CDR3, the DNA is TGTGCCTGGAGGATCGGGGGCGAAGGAGCTTTCTTT. The encoded protein is CAWRIGGEGAFF.

This clonotype occurred many times. The chain combines TRBV5-1 with TRBJ1-2; a possible D gene is TRBD1 (5 bases). This CDR3 is built from 13 residues. V was cut by 1 base and J by 6 bases, with 10 bases left in between. The germline V gene has CDR1 SGHRS and CDR2 YFSETQ. The CDR3 protein is CASSLRGTDGYTF. The CDR3 bases are TGCGCCAGCAGCTTGCGGGGGACGGATGGCTACACCTTC. The entire variable domain, with the rest obtained from reference TRBV5-1 and TRBJ1-2, is as follows: KAGVTQTPRYLIKTRGQQVTLSCSPISGHRSVSWYQQTPGQGLQFLFEYFSETQRNKGNFPGRFSGRQFSNSRSEMNVSTLELGDSALYLCASSLRGTDGYTFGSGTRLTVV.

The chain employs TRBV7-9 and TRBJ1-1; D possibly corresponds to TRBD1 (5 bases). Germline assignment: CDR1 SEHNR and CDR2 FQNEAQ (reference sequence). This CDR3 comprises 15 residues. V lost 0 bases, J lost 1 base, and 9 bases lay in between. The DNA of the CDR3 is TGTGCCAGCAGCTTAGCGGGGGGAAGGAACACTGAAGCTTTCTTT. Residues: CASSLAGGRNTEAFF.

This clonotype was recorded at least ten times. This chain connects TRBV28 to TRBJ1-6; D gene uncertain. CDR3 size: 12 residues. Germline V gene lookup returns CDR1 MDHEN and CDR2 SYDVKM. The V gene lost 10 bases and the J gene lost 7 bases, with 11 bases spanning the gap. Here the CDR3 DNA reads TGTGCCACCATGTCCGCCAATTCACCCCTCCACTTT. It codes for CATMSANSPLHF.

This clonotype was counted many times. J is TRBJ2-7 and V is TRBV4-3; 9 positions match TRBD1. The CDR3 contains 14 residues. Germline loops: CDR1 LGHNA, CDR2 YSLEER. Unmatched junction bases numbered 1, after V lost 1 base and J lost 3 bases. This CDR3 is CASSQAGQGYEQYF. The DNA of the CDR3 is TGCGCCAGCAGCCAAGCGGGACAGGGCTACGAGCAGTACTTC.

The chain couples TRBV7-2 to TRBJ2-7, with D unclear. Germline assignment: CDR1 SGHTA and CDR2 FQGNSA. V was trimmed by 5 bases and J by 3 bases, leaving 8 bases between them. The CDR3 loop spans 12 amino acids. The CDR3 nucleotides read TGTGCCAGCAGCCCGAATATCTACGAGCAGTACTTC. This encodes CASSPNIYEQYF.